This T cell receptor beta chain stems from a study of shared clonotypes between healthy human individuals. Study-wide background: With ages of 18 to 49, the donors were a couple of women and three men.

Germline-derived CDR1 and CDR2 are LNHNV and YYDKDF (reference sequence). V lost 0 bases, J lost 5 bases, and 10 bases lay in between. The CDR3 length is 15 residues. The study, taken as a whole, reports: An effect of sequencing depth on clonotype sharing among donors was expected.

About this clone: The antigen is undetermined.

Sequenced by immunoSEQ multiplex PCR; TCRdb stores in-frame clones only, minus some. Among about 360,000 clones, around 67% were seen once, and the ten largest hold under 11%. Sequencing was carried out using memory CD4+ T cells sorted from blood. Documented subset: CD45RA-negative fraction. This receptor was identified in a man in his thirties or forties in good health. V is TRBV15 and J is TRBJ2-2; D call uncertain. The CDR3 nucleotides are TGTGCCACCAGCAGAGATATGTCAGAGACCGGGGAGCTGTTTTTT. Translating gives CATSRDMSETGELFF. The entire variable domain, with the rest obtained from reference TRBV15 and TRBJ2-2, is as follows: DAMVIQNPRYQVTQFGKPVTLSCSQTLNHNVMYWYQQKSSQAPKLLFHYYDKDFNNEADTPDNFQSRRPNTSFCFLDIRSPGLGDTAMYLCATSRDMSETGELFFGEGSRLTVL.